This TCR beta chain derives from a study of beta chain features in type 1 diabetes. Every isolated RNA sample was fully reverse transcribed, so sequencing captured expressed TCRB transcripts. The data were produced by immunoSEQ multiplex PCR, yet TCRdb's version contains in-frame clones alone and is incomplete. The sample holds fewer than 900,000 clones, under 20% seen once. This clone has a handful of counts. Its antigen remains unknown. Germline V gene data show CDR1 as SGHDN and CDR2 as FVKESK. The CDR3 consists of 15 residues. V dropped 1 base and J dropped 1 base, with 10 bases sitting between them. Sorting based on CD45RO/CCR7/CD25/CD127/CD95/CD27 separated CD4+ naive, central memory, regulatory and stem cell-like memory cells. Study-wide results and limits: The cDNA sequencing approach could over-represent high-TCR-expressing cells.

This sequence joins TRBV14 and TRBJ1-1, with D hard to call. Sequencing was performed on naive CD4+ T cells from blood. The clonotype comes from a woman in her late teens or twenties in good health. The CDR3 nucleotides read TGTGCCAGCAGCCAAGGGGCCAGGTCGAACACTGAAGCTTTCTTT. Amino acid sequence: CASSQGARSNTEAFF.